This passage covers 2 T cell receptor beta chains from one sample sequenced in a study of blood T cell repertoires in COVID-19. Method: immunoSEQ multiplex PCR; TCRdb's copy keeps in-frame clones and lacks some. The repertoire holds 85,000 to 90,000 clones, with 89% as singletons. The sequencing input was peripheral blood. The receptors stem from an elderly woman with active COVID-19.

The CDR3 DNA sequence: TGCGCCAGCAGCCAAGCAAGGAGGGTGGCGGGGGAAAAACTGTTTTTT. This translates into CASSQARRVAGEKLFF. V and J are TRBV4-3 and TRBJ1-4; D is unresolved. Germline V gene lookup returns CDR1 LGHNA and CDR2 YSLEER. V was trimmed by 1 base and J by 8 bases, leaving 17 bases between them. The CDR3 has 16 amino acids.

The chain is built from TRBV7-6 and TRBJ2-3, with D possibly TRBD1 on 6 matching bases. V lost 5 bases and J 3 bases, leaving 18 bases between the germline ends. The CDR3 spans 16 residues. Germline CDR1 and CDR2: SGHVS and FNYEAQ. The CDR3 here is CASSLQGNWETDTQYF. The CDR3 DNA reads as TGTGCCAGCAGCCTCCAGGGGAACTGGGAAACAGATACGCAGTATTTT.